Below are 22 T cell receptor beta chains sequenced from a single sample in a study of blood T cell repertoires in COVID-19. Using immunoSEQ multiplex PCR, the repertoire was profiled, and TCRdb retains in-frame clones only, with some absent. The sample has roughly 50,000 clones, 89% seen once. The source material was peripheral blood. The receptors here all came from a human donor in a cohort sampled during active COVID-19.

The gene calls are TRBV3-1 (or the pseudogene TRBV3-2) and TRBJ2-1, with 12 bases identical to TRBD2. From germline, CDR1 is LGHDT and CDR2 YNNKEL (reference sequence). V lost 4 bases to trimming and J lost 3 bases; unmatched junction nucleotides: 10. The length of the CDR3 is 18 residues. CDR3: CASSRWTSGDLLYNEQFF. CDR3 DNA: TGTGCCAGCAGCCGATGGACTAGCGGGGACCTCCTCTACAATGAGCAGTTCTTC.

The CDR3 reads CASSVTGGTEQFF. In DNA form, the CDR3 reads TGTGCCAGCAGCGTAACAGGGGGCACTGAGCAGTTCTTC. V usage is TRBV7-9 and J usage is TRBJ2-1; 9 positions match TRBD1. This CDR3 spans 13 amino acids. CDR1 and CDR2 from the germline V gene are SEHNR and FQNEAQ (reference sequence). Unmatched junction bases numbered 5, after V lost 5 bases and J lost 9 bases. Looking up the rest from reference TRBV7-9 and TRBJ2-1 gives the full variable domain: DTGVSQNPRHKITKRGQNVTFRCDPISEHNRLYWYRQTLGQGPEFLTYFQNEAQLEKSRLLSDRFSAERPKGSFSTLEIQRTEQGDSAMYLCASSVTGGTEQFFGPGTRLTVL.

The rearrangement joins TRBV27 to TRBJ1-3, with D hard to call. V shed 8 bases and J shed 0 bases, with 11 bases lying between them. This CDR3 has 14 amino acids. CDR1 MNHEY and CDR2 SMNVEV come from the germline V gene (reference sequence). The CDR3 spells CASPDASSGNTIYF. CDR3 in DNA: TGTGCCAGCCCTGACGCTAGCTCTGGAAACACCATATATTTT.

The chain is built from TRBV27 and TRBJ1-6; TRBD1 matches at 7 bases. CDR1 and CDR2 (germline): MNHEY, SMNVEV (reference sequence). Unmatched junction bases numbered 21, after V lost 4 bases and J lost 9 bases. The CDR3 has 19 amino acids. The CDR3 nucleotides read TGTGCCAGCAGTTCAAATTGGGGACCAAGAACAGGGGCTGGTTCACCCCTCCACTTT. It is translated as CASSSNWGPRTGAGSPLHF.

The CDR3 bases are TGTGCCAGTAGCCGACAGGGAAACACCGGGGAGCTGTTTTTT. Residues: CASSRQGNTGELFF. The gene calls are TRBV19 and TRBJ2-2, with TRBD1 matching over 7 bases. The CDR3 runs 14 residues. V was clipped by 6 bases and J by 2 bases; unmatched bases: 3. Germline CDR1 is LNHDA and CDR2 is SQIVND (reference sequence).

This clone was observed a single time. The rearrangement joins TRBV7-2 to TRBJ2-7; 8 bases fit TRBD1. With V trimmed by 3 bases and J by 3 bases, 16 bases remained unmatched. Germline V CDR1 and CDR2: SGHTA, FQGNSA. The CDR3 has 18 amino acids. The CDR3 sequence is CASSFGGQGEFPIYEQYF. The CDR3, as DNA: TGTGCCAGCAGCTTCGGTGGACAGGGCGAGTTTCCCATCTACGAGCAGTACTTC. Full variable domain (outside the CDR3, taken from reference TRBV7-2 and TRBJ2-7): GAGVSQSPSNKVTEKGKDVELRCDPISGHTALYWYRQSLGQGLEFLIYFQGNSAPDKSGLPSDRFSAERTGGSVSTLTIQRTQQEDSAVYLCASSFGGQGEFPIYEQYFGPGTRLTVT.

The rearrangement links TRBV13 to TRBJ1-2; TRBD1 agrees at 8 bases. This CDR3 has 16 residues. Germline CDR1 and CDR2: PRHDT and FYEKMQ (reference sequence). After removal of 3 bases from V and 4 bases from J, the junction contained 10 bases not matched to a gene. CDR3 DNA: TGTGCCAGCAGCTTGTCCGGGACAGGCGCACTCTATGGCTACACCTTC. It specifies CASSLSGTGALYGYTF. Full variable domain (rest looked up from reference TRBV13 and TRBJ1-2): AAGVIQSPRHLIKEKRETATLKCYPIPRHDTVYWYQQGPGQDPQFLISFYEKMQSDKGSIPDRFSAQQFSDYHSELNMSSLELGDSALYFCASSLSGTGALYGYTFGSGTRLTVV.

This clone was seen a single time. The chain joins TRBV7-2 to TRBJ2-1; 9 bases line up with TRBD2. Germline V gene sequence: CDR1 SGHTA, CDR2 FQGNSA. This CDR3 spans 15 amino acids. The V gene end was trimmed by 2 bases and the J gene end by 9 bases; junction bases not matched to a gene: 8. For the CDR3, the DNA is TGTGCCAGCAGCTTAACGCGGGGGGGCCGGATTGAGCAGTTCTTC. Protein product: CASSLTRGGRIEQFF.

The chain couples TRBV5-1 to TRBJ2-7; TRBD1 agrees at 9 bases. CDR1 SGHRS and CDR2 YFSETQ come from the germline V gene. The CDR3 is 15 residues long. V trimming: 4 bases; J trimming: 6 bases; junction bases outside the gene matches: 11. CDR3 protein: CASSPTFRDRVEQYF. The CDR3 bases are TGCGCCAGCAGCCCGACCTTCCGGGACAGGGTCGAGCAGTACTTC. Full variable domain (outside the CDR3, taken from reference TRBV5-1 and TRBJ2-7): KAGVTQTPRYLIKTRGQQVTLSCSPISGHRSVSWYQQTPGQGLQFLFEYFSETQRNKGNFPGRFSGRQFSNSRSEMNVSTLELGDSALYLCASSPTFRDRVEQYFGPGTRLTVT.

Here the CDR3 reads CATSVDRGAYEQYF. CDR3 DNA sequence: TGTGCCACCAGCGTAGACAGGGGAGCCTACGAGCAGTACTTC. The genes are TRBV15 and TRBJ2-7, with 8 nucleotides matching TRBD1. Germline V gene sequence: CDR1 LNHNV, CDR2 YYDKDF (reference sequence). The CDR3 totals 14 residues. Trimming removed 5 bases from V and 2 bases from J; junction bases left unmatched: 5.

The V call is TRBV4-1, the J call TRBJ2-7, with TRBD2 as a possible D gene (5 bases). Trimming removed 2 bases from V and 3 bases from J, with 17 bases in between. The CDR3 is 16 amino acids. The germline gives CDR1 MGHRA, CDR2 YSYEKL. CDR3 in amino acids: CASSQTRNERVYEQYF. In nucleotides, the CDR3 is TGCGCCAGCAGCCAAACCCGGAATGAGAGGGTCTACGAGCAGTACTTC.

This rearrangement joins TRBV5-6 to TRBJ2-5; 8 positions match TRBD2. V lost 3 bases to trimming and J lost 5 bases; unmatched junction nucleotides: 9. The CDR3 contains 15 residues. The germline CDR1 and CDR2 sequences are SGHDT and YYEEEE. For the CDR3, the DNA is TGTGCCAGCAGCTCTATAGCGGGGCCCGGGGAGACCCAGTACTTC. Its protein is CASSSIAGPGETQYF. The whole variable domain, filled in from reference TRBV5-6 and TRBJ2-5, reads DAGVTQSPTHLIKTRGQQVTLRCSPKSGHDTVSWYQQALGQGPQFIFQYYEEEERQRGNFPDRFSGHQFPNYSSELNVNALLLGDSALYLCASSSIAGPGETQYFGPGTRLLVL.

V is TRBV5-1 and J is TRBJ2-2; 10 bases align to TRBD2. There are 20 residues in the CDR3. Germline CDR1 is SGHRS and CDR2 is YFSETQ. The V gene end was trimmed by 1 base and the J gene end by 6 bases; junction bases not matched to a gene: 18. Here the CDR3 reads CASSLLGVAGGLLPPGELFF. The CDR3 DNA reads TGCGCCAGCAGCTTGTTAGGGGTAGCGGGGGGACTGCTTCCCCCCGGGGAGCTGTTTTTT.

The chain joins TRBV19 to TRBJ2-6; D is perhaps TRBD2 (5 bases). This CDR3 has 17 amino acids. Germline CDR1 LNHDA, CDR2 SQIVND (reference sequence). Between the trimmed V and J ends, which lost 0 bases and 0 bases, there was a span of 9 bases. In DNA, the CDR3 is TGTGCCAGTAGTATAGATCGGGGAACCTCTGGGGCCAACGTCCTGACTTTC. Protein sequence: CASSIDRGTSGANVLTF.

The chain joins TRBV3-1 (or the pseudogene TRBV3-2) to TRBJ1-2; no clear D gene. With 2 bases removed from V and 2 bases from J, the gap between germline ends came to 9 bases. Germline CDR1 and CDR2: LGHDT and YNNKEL (reference sequence). This CDR3 comprises 14 residues. The CDR3: CASSQRGDNYGYTF. In DNA form, the CDR3 reads TGTGCCAGCAGCCAACGGGGAGACAACTATGGCTACACCTTC.

This clone came up once. This chain uses TRBV7-6 with TRBJ2-2; possibly TRBD1 for D (5 bases). The CDR3 sequence is 15 residues long. Per the germline V gene, CDR1 is SGHVS and CDR2 is FNYEAQ. V was pared by 2 bases and J by 4 bases, with 11 bases between. The CDR3 DNA reads TGTGCCAGCAGCTTAAGGGGCGCCGGCACCGGGGAGCTGTTTTTT. The encoded protein is CASSLRGAGTGELFF.

The chain carries TRBV11-2 and TRBJ2-3; 9 bases align to TRBD2. Per germline, CDR1 SGHAT and CDR2 FQNNGV. Losses at the gene ends were 5 bases for V and 5 bases for J; bases not matched to a gene: 5. The CDR3 totals 14 residues. CDR3: CASSISGGLDTQYF. CDR3 DNA: TGTGCCAGCAGCATTAGCGGGGGATTAGATACGCAGTATTTT.

The gene calls are TRBV7-2 and TRBJ1-2, with 7 bases identical to TRBD1. Germline V gives CDR1 SGHTA, CDR2 FQGNSA. The V segment lost 5 bases and the J segment 7 bases; nucleotides outside the gene matches: 4. The CDR3 length is 12 residues. The CDR3 loop is CASSRQGVGYTF. The CDR3 bases are TGTGCCAGCAGCCGCCAGGGGGTTGGCTACACCTTC.

A few counts support this clone. DNA for the CDR3: TGTGCCAGCAGTTACGAGGGGGACTATGGCTACACCTTC. Translated: CASSYEGDYGYTF. The rearrangement links TRBV6-5 to TRBJ1-2; D possibly corresponds to TRBD1 (6 bases). CDR3 length: 13 amino acids. CDR1 and CDR2 from the germline V gene are MNHEY and SVGAGI. The V end was cut by 2 bases, the J end by 3 bases, with 7 bases between.

The rearrangement joins TRBV5-4 to TRBJ1-6; 7 bases map to TRBD1. The germline gives CDR1 SGHNT, CDR2 YYREEE (reference sequence). The CDR3 has 15 residues. The ends lost 3 bases at V and 0 bases at J; junction bases unmatched: 0. The CDR3 coding sequence is TGTGCCAGCAGCTCAGGGGGCTCCTATAATTCACCCCTCCACTTT. Its protein product is CASSSGGSYNSPLHF. Full variable domain (rest looked up from reference TRBV5-4 and TRBJ1-6): ETGVTQSPTHLIKTRGQQVTLRCSSQSGHNTVSWYQQALGQGPQFIFQYYREEENGRGNFPPRFSGLQFPNYSSELNVNALELDDSALYLCASSSGGSYNSPLHFGNGTRLTVT.

This clone was seen a single time. CDR3 coding DNA: TGTGCCAGCAGCCCGCCTGGGCGGGGTATCACAGATACGCAGTATTTT. Protein sequence: CASSPPGRGITDTQYF. The chain has TRBV13 and TRBJ2-3, with D possibly being TRBD2 (6 bases). The CDR3 extends over 16 amino acids. Trimming shortened V by 5 bases and J by 2 bases, and 17 bases separated the two germline ends. CDR1 is PRHDT, CDR2 FYEKMQ, per germline (reference sequence).

In this sample, this clone turned up a few times. The chain couples TRBV19 to TRBJ1-5; a possible D gene is TRBD1 (5 bases). The CDR3 covers 15 residues. Germline V gives CDR1 LNHDA, CDR2 SQIVND (reference sequence). Trimming pared 9 bases from V and 0 bases from J, leaving 15 bases between. CDR3 bases: TGTGCCAGCAACCAGGGTCATTATAGCAATCAGCCCCAGCATTTT. Protein sequence: CASNQGHYSNQPQHF. Based on the CDR3 plus reference TRBV19 and TRBJ1-5, the full variable domain is DGGITQSPKYLFRKEGQNVTLSCEQNLNHDAMYWYRQDPGQGLRLIYYSQIVNDFQKGDIAEGYSVSREKKESFPLTVTSAQKNPTAFYLCASNQGHYSNQPQHFGDGTRLSIL.